This T cell receptor (beta chain) was documented in a study of blood T cell repertoires in COVID-19. Looking at the study overall: COVID-19 samples, acute and convalescent, were from the United States, Italy and Spain.

There are 15 residues in the CDR3. Per the germline V gene, CDR1 is GTSNPN and CDR2 is SVGIG (reference sequence). J lost 8 bases, V lost 7 bases, and 17 bases had no gene match. Under the authors' procedure: Amplifying reference gene primers gave estimates of nucleated cell counts. This table comes from immunoSEQ multiplex PCR, and its TCRdb copy is limited to in-frame clones, with some not included. For V, J and clone size, that table is used; D and trimming come from the DNA. The sample holds around 230,000 clones; more than 85% are singletons and the top ten take 0.72%. The sequenced material came from peripheral blood. The sequence came from a man in his forties with acute or convalescent COVID-19. V and J are TRBV30 and TRBJ2-3, with 8 positions matching TRBD2. The chain's CDR3 is CASGRAGTRFGTQYF. The CDR3, as DNA: TGTGCCTCGGGGAGGGCCGGGACTAGATTCGGTACGCAGTATTTT.